Included here is one T cell receptor beta chain sequence, with context. Antigen unknown. The CDR3 length is 13 residues. V lost 4 bases and J lost 4, with 11 bases in between. Germline V gene data show CDR1 as LGHNA and CDR2 as YNFKEQ. This sample is part of a study of T-cell reconstitution after alpha-beta-depleted transplantation in children. Findings and caveats of the study: Newly made T cells mostly supplied T-cell counts and diversity one year after transplant. Expanded graft clones, several hundred of them, were reportedly the source of alpha-beta T cells about two months after transplant.

As it was prepared, the TCRbeta library received unique molecular identifiers. TCRdb itself ran the PCR reads through MiXCR, one entry per CDR3 protein. Found here are about 76,000 distinct CDR3 sequences, 13% to 15% of them singletons; the top ten hold about 26%. The input for sequencing was PBMCs, mostly from graft donor cells, taken 180 days after TCRalphabeta/CD19-depleted stem cell transplant. The receptor was isolated from a male patient between 2 and 15 years old who had a stem cell transplant for acute lymphoblastic leukemia, so the T cells may come from the graft donor. The genes are TRBV4-2 and TRBJ2-7; possibly TRBD1 for D (6 bases). The CDR3 DNA is TGTGCCAGCAGCCGGGGACATGGTTACGAGCAGTACTTC. It translates to CASSRGHGYEQYF.